What follows is one T cell receptor beta chain and its context. The antigen is unknown. The data originate from a study of cytomegalovirus exposure and HLA in healthy donors. Broader study findings: Most TCR sequences were uncommon, yet certain public TCRs appeared in many donors. Compared with the roughly 670-donor mean, an Asian-associated ancestry cluster reportedly had fewer N-insertions, according to a later analysis. Information on immune exposure was restricted to one variable (CMV serostatus).

Germline loops: CDR1 SGDLS, CDR2 YYNGEE. This CDR3 comprises 15 residues. V lost 4 bases and J lost 2, with 14 bases in between. In the PCR, 60 Vbeta and 13 Jbeta primers were used. Original data processing: Roughly 11 million shared chains were among the 65 million to 85 million unique TCR beta chains that a later analysis counted. Assay used: immunoSEQ multiplex PCR; TCRdb lists only in-frame clones, some missing. V and J calls and clone size are those listed in that table; D and trimming were worked out from the DNA. The table has 200,000 to 250,000 clones, 65% to 90% seen once. Material: PBMCs. The sequence came from a girl between 5 and 17 years old in good health and CMV-seronegative. The chain uses TRBV9 and TRBJ2-3, with a possible D match to TRBD2 (7 bases). The CDR3 protein is CASSPWGGATDTQYF. The CDR3, as DNA: TGTGCCAGCAGCCCCTGGGGGGGGGCCACAGATACGCAGTATTTT.